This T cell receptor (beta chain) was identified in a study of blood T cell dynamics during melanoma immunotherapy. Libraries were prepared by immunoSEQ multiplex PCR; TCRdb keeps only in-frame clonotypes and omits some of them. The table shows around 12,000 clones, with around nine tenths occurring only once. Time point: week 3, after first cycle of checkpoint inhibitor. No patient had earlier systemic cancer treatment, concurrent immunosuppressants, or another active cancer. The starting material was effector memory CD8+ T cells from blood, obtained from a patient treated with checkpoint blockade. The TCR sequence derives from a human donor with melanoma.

The CDR3 DNA follows: TGTGCCAGCAGCGACAGGGGGCCGGAGACCCAGTACTTC. It specifies CASSDRGPETQYF. This rearrangement joins TRBV27 to TRBJ2-5, with TRBD1 matching 10 bases. Germline V CDR1 and CDR2: MNHEY, SMNVEV (reference sequence). This CDR3 has 13 amino acids. J gave up 5 bases and V 6 bases, and 3 bases lay outside the gene matches.